This is a list of T cell receptor beta chains from one sample in a study of control samples from healthy donors and cancer patients. Some clones are missing from TCRdb's copy, which holds only in-frame ones; the method was immunoSEQ multiplex PCR. The sample carries about 150,000 clones, 94% recorded once. Sample: blood. The receptors were gathered from a woman younger than 30 in good health. Each CDR3 is given with its conserved first and last residue. Each record gives: clone size, D gene, J gene, V gene, CDR3 DNA, CDR3 protein. D genes are given only for firm matches. Clone size, where shown, is once, few, many, or a class for clones that have expanded.

>-|TRBD1|TRBJ1-2|TRBV19
TGTGCCAGTAGTATCATGGACAGGGGGCACAAGGGCTACACCTTC
CASSIMDRGHKGYTF
>-|-|TRBJ1-2|TRBV28
TGTGCCAGCACCCTGGGAGGGTTATATGGCTACACCTTC
CASTLGGLYGYTF
>-|TRBD1|TRBJ1-2|TRBV5-6
TGTGCCAGCAGCTCTGGGAGGTTCGGGGACAGGGGCGACTATGGCTACACCTTC
CASSSGRFGDRGDYGYTF
>-|-|TRBJ2-7|TRBV5-4
TGTGCCAGCAGCTTGGATCTTGCCCGGGCCTACGAGCAGTACTTC
CASSLDLARAYEQYF
>-|TRBD2|TRBJ2-1|TRBV7-2
TGTGCCAGCAGCTTAGCAGCGGGGACCTACAATGAGCAGTTCTTC
CASSLAAGTYNEQFF
>-|-|TRBJ1-1|TRBV19
TGTGCCAGTAGCCTAAACCTTCCCCTGGCGAACACTGAAGCTTTCTTT
CASSLNLPLANTEAFF
>-|-|TRBJ1-5|TRBV7-2
TGTGCCAGCAGCTTAGCCGGCGGACAGCCCCAGCATTTT
CASSLAGGQPQHF
>-|TRBD2|TRBJ2-4|TRBV11-2
TGTGCCAGCAGCTTAGGGGACGGGGGGTTTATGGACATTCAGTACTTC
CASSLGDGGFMDIQYF
>once|-|TRBJ1-1|TRBV5-6
TGTGCCAGCACCGCGGGGGACGGTGCCCTCCTCCCTACTTTT
CASTAGDGALLPTF
>few|TRBD1|TRBJ1-2|TRBV2
TGTGCCAGCAGTGAAAGGCTGACAGGGGCCTTCCTTCTCTATGGCTACACCTTC
CASSERLTGAFLLYGYTF
>once|-|TRBJ2-7|TRBV29-1
TGCAGCGTTGAGGAGGGGGCGAGGGAGCAGTACTTC
CSVEEGAREQYF
>-|-|TRBJ2-5|TRBV5-4
TGTGCCAGCAGCGGGGGCGAGACCCAGTACTTC
CASSGGETQYF
>-|TRBD1|TRBJ1-6|TRBV11-3
TGTGCCGACCCCGAACAGGGGGTAGCGCCGAGCTCCTATAATTCACCCCTCCACTTT
CADPEQGVAPSSYNSPLHF
>-|-|TRBJ2-7|TRBV6-5
TGTGCCAGCAGTTATAGTCGGGGAACCTACGAGCAGTACTTC
CASSYSRGTYEQYF
>-|-|TRBJ1-1|TRBV7-8
TGTGCCAGCAGGGCCGGGACACCTAAACGAACTGAAGCTTTCTTT
CASRAGTPKRTEAFF
>-|-|TRBJ2-7|TRBV29-1
TGCAGCGTTGTCCCCACAGGGAAAGGCTACGAGCAGTACTTC
CSVVPTGKGYEQYF
>-|TRBD2|TRBJ2-3|TRBV5-1
TGCGCCAGCAGCTTGGCCCTACTAGCGGGAGGAAGCACAGATACGCAGTATTTT
CASSLALLAGGSTDTQYF
>-|-|TRBJ2-5|TRBV19
TGTGCCAGTAGTACCTCGGGGCAAGAGACCCAGTACTTC
CASSTSGQETQYF
>-|-|TRBJ2-7|TRBV5-4
TGTGCCAGCAGCCCACGGGGGGCTCTCTACGAGCAGTACTTC
CASSPRGALYEQYF
>once|-|TRBJ1-1|TRBV6-2/TRBV6-3
TGTGCCAGCAGTTACGTTGTGGGGGCGGGCGGGGACACTGAAGCTTTCTTT
CASSYVVGAGGDTEAFF
>-|-|TRBJ1-1|TRBV10-3
TGTGCCATCAGGATCGACGGACTAAACACTGAAGCTTTCTTT
CAIRIDGLNTEAFF
>once|TRBD2|TRBJ2-3|TRBV5-4
TGTGCCAGCAGCCCTGGGATGGGCGGGGGGACCTCAAGCACAGATACGCAGTATTTT
CASSPGMGGGTSSTDTQYF
>-|-|TRBJ1-1|TRBV15
TGTGCCACCAGCACGACAGAGAACACTGAAGCTTTCTTT
CATSTTENTEAFF
>-|-|TRBJ1-2|TRBV11-1
TGTGCCAGCAGCTTCGGGAGGGCCCTGGGTGGCTACACCTTC
CASSFGRALGGYTF
>-|-|TRBJ2-2|TRBV4-2
TGTGCCAGCAGCCAAGATAGCAGGGCGAACACCGGGGAGCTGTTTTTT
CASSQDSRANTGELFF
>few|-|TRBJ2-2|TRBV3-1/TRBV3-2
TGTGCCAGCAGCCCACTGGGGAACACCGGGGAGCTGTTTTTT
CASSPLGNTGELFF
>-|-|TRBJ2-7|TRBV12-1
TGTGCCAGCAGTCCCGAGGGGACACCTCTCGGGGAGCAGTACTTC
CASSPEGTPLGEQYF
>few|-|TRBJ2-6|TRBV28
TGTGCCAGCAGCCACAGGTTCTTCTCTGGGGCCAACGTCCTGACTTTC
CASSHRFFSGANVLTF
>-|-|TRBJ1-5|TRBV24-1
TGTGCCACCAGTGATTGGGACAGCAATCAGCCCCAGCATTTT
CATSDWDSNQPQHF
>-|-|TRBJ1-2|TRBV2
TGTGCCAGCTATGACGACGGCTACACCTTC
CASYDDGYTF